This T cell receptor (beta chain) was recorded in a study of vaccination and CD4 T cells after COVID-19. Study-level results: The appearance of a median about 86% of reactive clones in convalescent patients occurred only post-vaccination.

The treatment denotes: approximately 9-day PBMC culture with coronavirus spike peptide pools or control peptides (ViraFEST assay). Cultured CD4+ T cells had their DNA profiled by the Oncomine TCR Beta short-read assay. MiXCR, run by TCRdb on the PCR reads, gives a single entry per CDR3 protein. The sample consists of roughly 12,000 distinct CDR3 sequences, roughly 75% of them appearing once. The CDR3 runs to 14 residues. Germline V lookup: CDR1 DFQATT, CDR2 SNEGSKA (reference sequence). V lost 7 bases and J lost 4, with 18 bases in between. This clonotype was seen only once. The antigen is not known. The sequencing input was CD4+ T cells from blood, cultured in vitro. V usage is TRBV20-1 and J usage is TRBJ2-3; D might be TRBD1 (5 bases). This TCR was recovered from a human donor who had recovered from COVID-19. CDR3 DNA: TGCAGTGTTCGACAGTCTGTCGTGGCAGATACGCAGTATTTT. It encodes CSVRQSVVADTQYF.